The text below deals with one TCR beta chain. Its matching antigen is unknown. The sample comes from a study of T cell repertoires in cytomegalovirus infection. Study details: Recently identified HLA-C-restricted and well-studied HLA-B-restricted CMV epitopes were used. Indications of both CMV infection and matching HLA type were provided by public TCR beta signatures.

Study-level findings and limits: HLA-C-restricted CMV-specific TCR beta clonotypes were dominant in the ex vivo response. There were carriers of CMV plus the relevant HLA, and cumulative public TCR beta family frequency identified them.

The CDR3 has 11 residues. V trimming: 5 bases; J trimming: 9 bases; junction bases outside the gene matches: 0. Germline-derived CDR1 and CDR2 are SGHVS and FNYEAQ. TCRdb re-derived calls from the reads in MiXCR, one entry per CDR3 protein. This table holds a few hundred thousand distinct CDR3 sequences, 40% found once. The sequence came from a human donor in good health (CMV status not recorded). Some clones in this sample may be carry-over from other donors' samples. The chain couples TRBV7-6 to TRBJ2-1; 8 bases agree with TRBD1. Sequenced here: cultured PBMCs, sampled from culture after CMV antigen stimulation. In DNA, the CDR3 is TGTGCCAGCAGCCAGGGGGCTGAGCAGTTCTTC. Translating gives CASSQGAEQFF.